Given below is one T cell receptor beta chain in context. The entry originates in a study of blood T cell repertoires in COVID-19. At the level of the study: The United States, Italy and Spain were the sources of the acute and convalescent COVID-19 samples. The cDNA or gDNA used as material had been derived from T cells, B-cell-depleted T cells, or PBMCs.

V shed 2 bases and J 8 bases; nucleotides not matched to a gene: 8. This CDR3 contains 14 residues. CDR1 is MDHEN, CDR2 SYDVKM, per germline. Original handling: The authors estimated nucleated cell counts from reference gene primer amplification. Assay: immunoSEQ multiplex PCR; the TCRdb copy retains only in-frame clones and omits some. D and trimming come from the DNA, and the V and J calls and clone size come from that table. The sample holds 140,000 to 150,000 clones, about nine tenths seen once. This clonotype was obtained from a human donor in a cohort sampled during active COVID-19. The J gene is TRBJ1-2, the V gene TRBV28, with 7 nucleotides matching TRBD1. Input material: peripheral blood. CDR3: CASSLPQGLRGYTF. The CDR3 bases are TGTGCCAGCAGTTTACCACAGGGGCTCCGAGGCTACACCTTC.